The rows below give T cell receptor beta chains drawn from one sample of a study of beta chain features in type 1 diabetes. Produced via immunoSEQ multiplex PCR; TCRdb's table is partial and in-frame only. The sample lists roughly 230,000 clones; roughly 9.6% were seen once. The sample consisted of naive CD4+ T cells from blood. The receptors were gathered from a woman aged 18-29 years in good health. Both conserved end residues are part of each CDR3. D genes are given only for firm matches. Rows may omit the clone size; those that give it use once, few, many or a size class.

clone size	V gene	CDR3 length	J gene	D gene	CDR3 protein	CDR3 DNA
-	TRBV5-1	16	TRBJ2-2	-	CASSPRTHTGTGELFF	TGCGCCAGCAGCCCCCGGACTCACACTGGCACCGGGGAGCTGTTTTTT
-	TRBV6-1	13	TRBJ2-5	-	CASFRGHQETQYF	TGTGCCAGCTTCAGGGGCCACCAAGAGACCCAGTACTTC
few	TRBV19	15	TRBJ2-1	TRBD1	CASSPGQGVGSEQFF	TGTGCCAGTAGTCCCGGACAGGGGGTCGGGAGTGAGCAGTTCTTC
-	TRBV10-3	16	TRBJ2-1	TRBD2	CAIARAGASGHNEQFF	TGTGCCATCGCCAGGGCAGGCGCTAGCGGTCACAATGAGCAGTTCTTC
-	TRBV5-1	11	TRBJ2-7	-	CASSLSGEQYF	TGCGCCAGCAGCCTATCGGGCGAGCAGTACTTC
few	TRBV2	12	TRBJ2-5	-	CASSPQGKTQYF	TGTGCCAGCAGTCCCCAGGGAAAGACCCAGTACTTC
-	TRBV13	15	TRBJ2-2	-	CASSRGRGHTGELFF	TGTGCCAGCAGCCGTGGCAGGGGCCACACCGGGGAGCTGTTTTTT
few	TRBV5-6	14	TRBJ1-3	-	CASRRSSSGNTIYF	TGTGCCAGCCGCCGTTCTAGCTCTGGAAACACCATATATTTT
few	TRBV6-6	15	TRBJ1-4	TRBD1	CASSYWGQGNEKLFF	TGTGCCAGCAGTTACTGGGGACAGGGTAATGAAAAACTGTTTTTT
few	TRBV19	14	TRBJ1-5	-	CASNDRQGGQPQHF	TGTGCCAGTAACGATCGGCAGGGCGGTCAGCCCCAGCATTTT
-	TRBV5-4	15	TRBJ2-2	TRBD1	CASSLRTGDTGELFF	TGTGCCAGCAGCCTGAGGACAGGGGATACCGGGGAGCTGTTTTTT
many	TRBV29-1	13	TRBJ2-5	TRBD2	CSVRAGNQETQYF	TGCAGCGTTCGAGCGGGGAATCAAGAGACCCAGTACTTC
-	TRBV19	15	TRBJ1-1	-	CASSIQGPINTEAFF	TGTGCCAGTAGTATACAGGGCCCGATTAACACTGAAGCTTTCTTT
few	TRBV5-1	15	TRBJ2-3	-	CASSAPESSTDTQYF	TGCGCCAGCAGCGCCCCGGAGTCTAGCACAGATACGCAGTATTTT
few	TRBV28	15	TRBJ2-2	TRBD1	CASRPLRGRAGELFF	TGTGCCAGCAGGCCCCTAAGGGGGCGCGCCGGGGAGCTGTTTTTT
-	TRBV5-6	15	TRBJ2-5	-	CASSLVSRGKETQYF	TGTGCCAGCAGCTTGGTCTCCAGGGGCAAAGAGACCCAGTACTTC
-	TRBV9	13	TRBJ1-2	-	CASSIRGGYGYTF	TGTGCCAGCAGCATACGGGGAGGATATGGCTACACCTTC
-	TRBV6-1	16	TRBJ2-4	-	CASSDFTSQGKNIQYF	TGTGCCAGCAGTGACTTCACTAGTCAAGGCAAAAACATTCAGTACTTC
-	TRBV5-1	17	TRBJ2-1	TRBD2	CASSRDQAGGKNNEQFF	TGCGCCAGCAGCAGAGACCAAGCGGGAGGTAAAAACAATGAGCAGTTCTTC
few	TRBV18	16	TRBJ2-3	-	CASSPPPPADRDTQYF	TGTGCCAGCTCACCACCGCCCCCGGCGGACAGAGATACGCAGTATTTT
-	TRBV5-8	12	TRBJ1-2	-	CASSAGSYGYTF	TGTGCCAGCAGCGCGGGAAGCTATGGCTACACCTTC
few	TRBV6-1	14	TRBJ2-5	-	CASSGRPAGETQYF	TGTGCCAGCAGTGGCCGACCCGCCGGGGAGACCCAGTACTTC
-	TRBV5-5	13	TRBJ2-3	-	CASKRGEADTQYF	TGTGCCAGCAAACGCGGAGAGGCAGATACGCAGTATTTT
few	TRBV6-4	13	TRBJ2-5	-	CASSELRGQTQYF	TGTGCCAGCAGTGAGCTGCGCGGCCAGACCCAGTACTTC
-	TRBV5-1	15	TRBJ2-3	TRBD1	CASSLDPTGADTQYF	TGCGCCAGCAGCTTGGACCCGACAGGGGCAGATACGCAGTATTTT
few	TRBV5-1	14	TRBJ2-7	-	CASTENHPSYEQYF	TGCGCCAGCACAGAAAACCACCCTAGCTACGAGCAGTACTTC
-	TRBV5-6	14	TRBJ2-3	-	CASSYGTSTDTQYF	TGTGCCAGCAGCTACGGGACTAGCACAGATACGCAGTATTTT
-	TRBV9	15	TRBJ2-5	TRBD1	CASSVGDRGRETQYF	TGTGCCAGCAGCGTAGGGGACAGGGGGCGAGAGACCCAGTACTTC
-	TRBV19	14	TRBJ2-3	TRBD1	CASRRDRATDTQYF	TGTGCCAGTCGCCGGGACAGGGCAACAGATACGCAGTATTTT